The 10 T cell receptor beta chains below all came from one sample that was sequenced in a study of blood T cells in healthy people across ages. The second PCR ran about 7 to 12 cycles with a sample-barcoded 5' primer and J-beta primers. Using its own MiXCR run on the 5' RACE reads, TCRdb lists one record per CDR3 protein. Of roughly 800,000 distinct CDR3 sequences in the sample, roughly 35% were seen once. The sample taken for sequencing was blood. The origin of the receptors is a man aged 18 to 29 in good health.

This clonotype appeared many times. The V and J genes are TRBV20-1 and TRBJ2-7; D uncertain. CDR3 length equals 14 residues. From germline, CDR1 is DFQATT and CDR2 SNEGSKA (reference sequence). V dropped 0 bases and J dropped 4 bases, with 13 bases sitting between them. CDR3 loop: CSARDPAEVYEQYF. CDR3 DNA sequence: TGCAGTGCTAGAGATCCCGCCGAAGTTTACGAGCAGTACTTC.

On this clonotype itself: This may stem from a read error, because a much larger clone lies one nucleotide away. This chain connects TRBV6-5 to TRBJ2-1, with D perhaps matching TRBD1 or TRBD2 (6 bases each). The CDR3 consists of 15 residues. The V and J ends lost 6 bases and 10 bases respectively, with 22 bases between them. Germline V lookup: CDR1 MNHEY, CDR2 SVGAGI. This chain's CDR3 is CASRGGLSANYEQFF. CDR3 nucleotide sequence: TGTGCCAGCAGAGGGGGGCTTTCGGCCAACTACGAGCAGTTCTTC.

This clonotype was seen only a few times. CDR3 DNA sequence: TGCGCCAGCAGCTCCTCTCAAGTTTTCCAAGAGACCCAGTACTTC. As protein: CASSSSQVFQETQYF. The rearrangement links TRBV5-1 to TRBJ2-5; the D is unclear. Germline loops: CDR1 SGHRS, CDR2 YFSETQ. Trimming shortened V by 3 bases and J by 1 base, and 13 bases separated the two germline ends. This CDR3 has 15 amino acids. The variable domain in full, completed from reference TRBV5-1 and TRBJ2-5, reads KAGVTQTPRYLIKTRGQQVTLSCSPISGHRSVSWYQQTPGQGLQFLFEYFSETQRNKGNFPGRFSGRQFSNSRSEMNVSTLELGDSALYLCASSSSQVFQETQYFGPGTRLLVL.

This chain connects TRBV12-3 or TRBV12-4 to TRBJ2-3; the D is unclear. The CDR3 spans 17 residues. Trimming took 5 bases from V and 1 from J, leaving 19 bases between them. CDR3 nucleotides: TGTGCCAGCAGTCCCGCTGATCCAGGCGCGGGCACAGATACGCAGTATTTT. Translation: CASSPADPGAGTDTQYF.

J is TRBJ2-3 and V is TRBV9; tentatively, D is TRBD1 or TRBD2 (5 bases each). Trimming cost V 4 bases and J 4 bases, with 19 bases left between them. The CDR3 totals 16 residues. Per germline, CDR1 SGDLS and CDR2 YYNGEE. In DNA form, the CDR3 reads TGTGCCAGCAGCTCCGGGACCGTTAGCCTCGCAGATACGCAGTATTTT. As protein: CASSSGTVSLADTQYF. The full variable domain, in which reference TRBV9 and TRBJ2-3 provide the parts outside the CDR3, is DSGVTQTPKHLITATGQRVTLRCSPRSGDLSVYWYQQSLDQGLQFLIQYYNGEERAKGNILERFSAQQFPDLHSELNLSSLELGDSALYFCASSSGTVSLADTQYFGPGTRLTVL.

This clonotype was seen a handful of times. This chain connects TRBV25-1 to TRBJ1-6; the D is unclear. The CDR3 extends over 15 amino acids. The germline CDR1 and CDR2 sequences are MGHDK and SYGVNS. Trimming pared 9 bases from V and 3 bases from J, leaving 15 bases between. CDR3 nucleotide sequence: TGTGCCAGTTCCTTACCGGGATACTATAATTCACCCCTCCACTTT. Its protein product is CASSLPGYYNSPLHF.

DNA of the CDR3: TGCGCCAGCAGCCAAGAAGATGTTTACGGGGGACTCTCTGGAAACACCATATATTTT. It is translated as CASSQEDVYGGLSGNTIYF. J is TRBJ1-3 and V is TRBV4-3; D is possibly TRBD1 (5 bases). CDR1 and CDR2 from the germline V gene are LGHNA and YSLEER. Between the trimmed V and J ends, which lost 0 bases and 0 bases, there was a span of 18 bases. The CDR3 extends over 19 amino acids.

This rearrangement joins TRBV4-3 to TRBJ2-3, with 14 positions matching TRBD2. This CDR3 has 17 amino acids. Per germline, CDR1 LGHNA and CDR2 YSLEER. The V segment lost 4 bases and the J segment 3 bases; nucleotides outside the gene matches: 6. The CDR3 spells CASSPRGLAGETDTQYF. In nucleotides, the CDR3 is TGCGCCAGCAGCCCGAGGGGACTAGCGGGGGAGACAGATACGCAGTATTTT.

This rearrangement joins TRBV7-3 to TRBJ1-1; maybe TRBD1 (5 bases). V was clipped by 2 bases and J by 3 bases, with 10 bases between them. The germline CDR1 and CDR2 sequences are SGHTA and FQGTGA. This CDR3 contains 14 residues. CDR3 region: CASSLVGTHTEAFF. The DNA of the CDR3 is TGTGCCAGCAGCTTAGTAGGGACCCACACTGAAGCTTTCTTT.

This clonotype was counted ten times or more. Written as DNA, the CDR3 is TGCAGCGCTATGGAGACTAGCCTTGTCACAGATACGCAGTATTTT. Its protein is CSAMETSLVTDTQYF. The chain joins TRBV29-1 to TRBJ2-3; 7 nucleotides match TRBD2. Germline V gene data show CDR1 as SQVTM and CDR2 as ANQGSEA. V was clipped by 7 bases and J by 2 bases; unmatched bases: 12. The CDR3 runs 15 residues.